This T cell receptor beta chain was recorded in a study of T cell repertoires in cytomegalovirus infection. TCRdb used MiXCR to reprocess the reads, holding one entry per CDR3 protein. The table includes hundreds of thousands of distinct CDR3 sequences, roughly 30% detected once. This clonotype was seen a few times. The target antigen is unknown. The CDR3 consists of 13 residues. V gave up 6 bases and J gave up 11 bases, with 17 bases separating them. Germline V lookup: CDR1 KGHSH, CDR2 LQKENI. The V call is TRBV18, the J call TRBJ1-5; D call uncertain. The sequences come from cultured PBMCs, collected from culture after CMV antigen stimulation. This clonotype was sampled from a human donor in good health (CMV status not recorded). Some clones in this sample may be carry-over from other donors' samples. CDR3 bases: TGTGCCAGCTCCCCCCCGGGTCATCTGGCCCAGCATTTT. Its protein product is CASSPPGHLAQHF.